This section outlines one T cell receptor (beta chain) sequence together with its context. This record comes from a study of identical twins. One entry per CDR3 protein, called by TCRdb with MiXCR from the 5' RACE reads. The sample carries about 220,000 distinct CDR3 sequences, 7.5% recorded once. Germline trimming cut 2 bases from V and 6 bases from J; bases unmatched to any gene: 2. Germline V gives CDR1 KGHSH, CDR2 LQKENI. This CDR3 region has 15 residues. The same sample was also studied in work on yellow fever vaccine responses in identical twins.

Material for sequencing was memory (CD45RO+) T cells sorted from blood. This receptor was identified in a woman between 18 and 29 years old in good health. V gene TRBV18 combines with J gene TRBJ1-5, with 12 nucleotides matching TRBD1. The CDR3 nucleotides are TGTGCCAGCTCACCAGGGACAGGGGGCGTTCAGCCCCAGCATTTT. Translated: CASSPGTGGVQPQHF.